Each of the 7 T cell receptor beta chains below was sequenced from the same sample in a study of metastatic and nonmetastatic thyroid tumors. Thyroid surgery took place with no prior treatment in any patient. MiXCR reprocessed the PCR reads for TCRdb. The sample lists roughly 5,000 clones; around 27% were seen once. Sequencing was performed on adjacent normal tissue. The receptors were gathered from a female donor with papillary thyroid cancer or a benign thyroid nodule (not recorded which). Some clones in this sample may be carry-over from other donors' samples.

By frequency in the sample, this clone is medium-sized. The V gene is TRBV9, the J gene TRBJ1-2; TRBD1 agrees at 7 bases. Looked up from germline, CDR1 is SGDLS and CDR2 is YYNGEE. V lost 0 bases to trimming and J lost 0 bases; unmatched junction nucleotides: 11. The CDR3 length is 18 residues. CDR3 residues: CASSVEGGQFTPNYGYTF. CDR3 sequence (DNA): TGTGCCAGCAGCGTAGAGGGGGGACAGTTTACCCCTAACTATGGCTACACCTTC. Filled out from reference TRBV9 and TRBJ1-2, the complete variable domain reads DSGVTQTPKHLITATGQRVTLRCSPRSGDLSVYWYQQSLDQGLQFLIQYYNGEERAKGNILERFSAQQFPDLHSELNLSSLELGDSALYFCASSVEGGQFTPNYGYTFGSGTRLTVV.

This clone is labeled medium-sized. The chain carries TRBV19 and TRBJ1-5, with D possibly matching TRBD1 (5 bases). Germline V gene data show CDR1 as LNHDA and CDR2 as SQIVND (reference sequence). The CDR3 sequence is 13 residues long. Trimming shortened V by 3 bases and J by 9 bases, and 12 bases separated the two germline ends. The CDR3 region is CASSIGGIRPQHF. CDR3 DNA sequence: TGTGCCAGTAGTATTGGGGGGATTAGGCCCCAGCATTTT.

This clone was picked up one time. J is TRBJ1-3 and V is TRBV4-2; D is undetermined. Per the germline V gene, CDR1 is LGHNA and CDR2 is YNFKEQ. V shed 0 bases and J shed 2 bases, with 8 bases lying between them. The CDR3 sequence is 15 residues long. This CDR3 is CASSQEPAAGNTIYF. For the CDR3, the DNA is TGTGCCAGCAGCCAAGAGCCAGCAGCTGGAAACACCATATATTTT.

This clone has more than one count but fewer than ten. CDR3 amino acids: CASSSGPASDTQYF. As DNA, the CDR3 is TGCGCCAGCAGTAGCGGACCGGCCTCAGATACGCAGTATTTT. This chain connects TRBV5-1 to TRBJ2-3; weak D call: TRBD2 (6 bases). This CDR3 region has 14 residues. CDR1 and CDR2 from the germline V gene are SGHRS and YFSETQ. Trimming pared 5 bases from V and 4 bases from J, leaving 14 bases between.

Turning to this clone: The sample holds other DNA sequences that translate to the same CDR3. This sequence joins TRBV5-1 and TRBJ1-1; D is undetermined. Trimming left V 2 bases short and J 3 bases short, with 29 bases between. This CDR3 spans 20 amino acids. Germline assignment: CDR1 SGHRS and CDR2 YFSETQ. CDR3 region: CASSLFPVGRAGCVDTEAFF. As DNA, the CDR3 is TGCGCCAGCAGCTTATTTCCCGTGGGGAGGGCGGGCTGCGTCGACACTGAAGCTTTCTTT.

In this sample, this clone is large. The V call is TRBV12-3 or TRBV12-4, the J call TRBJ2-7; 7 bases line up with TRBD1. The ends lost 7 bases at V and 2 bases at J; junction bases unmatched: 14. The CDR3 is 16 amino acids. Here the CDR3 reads CASTSTTGDPTYEQYF. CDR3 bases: TGTGCCAGCACCTCGACCACAGGGGACCCAACCTACGAGCAGTACTTC.

DNA of the CDR3: TGTGCCACCAGTGAAAATAGCGGCGATTACAATGAGCAGTTCTTC. It specifies CATSENSGDYNEQFF. The gene calls are TRBV15 and TRBJ2-1, with D perhaps TRBD2 (6 bases). Trimming pared 6 bases from V and 4 bases from J, leaving 16 bases between. The CDR3 runs 15 residues. Germline CDR1 is LNHNV and CDR2 is YYDKDF (reference sequence).